These 13 T cell receptor beta chains were sequenced from one sample in a study of blood T cell repertoires in COVID-19 (dated by TCRdb to 2018 to 2021). The library came from the immunoSEQ multiplex PCR assay. Drawn from immuneACCESS, this table holds only the in-frame rearrangements with V and J called that TCRdb kept. Clones are partly lost; checked studies trace under half to an unresolved V gene and leave the rest unexplained. The sample table lists around 260,000 clones, approximately 85% of them with a count of one. The ten largest clones capture roughly 15% of the sample. The material sequenced was peripheral blood. These receptors were obtained from a human donor in a cohort sampled during active COVID-19.

V and J are TRBV11-2 and TRBJ2-1, with 7 positions matching TRBD1. Germline CDR1 reads SGHAT; CDR2 reads FQNNGV. Trimming cost V 7 bases and J 2 bases; bases outside gene matches: 8. CDR3 length equals 15 residues. In DNA, the CDR3 is TGTGCCAGCACCCGAGCACAGGGGACCTACAATGAGCAGTTCTTC. As protein: CASTRAQGTYNEQFF.

The chain links TRBV18 to TRBJ2-3; TRBD2 matches 11 bases. Trimming at V came to 1 base and at J to 1 base, leaving 7 bases not matched to a gene. The V gene's germline CDR1 is KGHSH and CDR2 LQKENI. The CDR3 runs 18 residues. The CDR3 DNA reads TGTGCCAGCTCACCACGCCTAGCGGGAGGCGGCGGCACAGATACGCAGTATTTT. Translating it yields CASSPRLAGGGGTDTQYF.

This clone was found once. The V gene is TRBV5-1, the J gene TRBJ1-6; D uncertain. CDR3 length equals 12 residues. Trimming cost V 6 bases and J 5 bases, with 6 bases left between them. Germline values: CDR1 SGHRS, CDR2 YFSETQ. Written as DNA, the CDR3 is TGCGCCAGCAAACAAGATAATTCACCCCTCCACTTT. Translating it yields CASKQDNSPLHF.

The count of this clone is one. This rearrangement joins TRBV4-1 to TRBJ1-4, with D unclear. Germline-derived CDR1 and CDR2 are MGHRA and YSYEKL. The germline V and J ends were trimmed by 0 bases and 3 bases, with 8 bases remaining between them. The CDR3 contains 15 residues. The CDR3 is CASSQDQVANEKLFF. CDR3 in DNA: TGCGCCAGCAGCCAAGATCAGGTGGCTAATGAAAAACTGTTTTTT.

The CDR3 DNA follows: TGTGCCAGCAGTGAGGGTCACAGGGGAAATTCACCCCTCCACTTT. Translated: CASSEGHRGNSPLHF. The rearrangement joins TRBV25-1 to TRBJ1-6, with 7 bases aligning to TRBD1. This CDR3 has 15 amino acids. V dropped 3 bases and J dropped 7; count of bases not matched to a gene: 6. Germline CDR1 reads MGHDK; CDR2 reads SYGVNS.

The rearrangement links TRBV18 to TRBJ1-1, with D perhaps matching TRBD1 (6 bases). The V gene's germline CDR1 is KGHSH and CDR2 LQKENI. The CDR3 has 19 residues. The V end lost 2 bases, the J end lost 4 bases, and 26 bases lay between the germline ends. The CDR3 DNA is TGTGCCAGCTCACCAAGGAACGCAGGGGCGGGGGGAAGAGGCACTGAAGCTTTCTTT. Its translation: CASSPRNAGAGGRGTEAFF. Variable domain in full (rest from reference TRBV18 and TRBJ1-1): NAGVMQNPRHLVRRRGQEARLRCSPMKGHSHVYWYRQLPEEGLKFMVYLQKENIIDESGMPKERFSAEFPKEGPSILRIQQVVRGDSAAYFCASSPRNAGAGGRGTEAFFGQGTRLTVV.

The rearrangement joins TRBV4-1 to TRBJ1-1; D is unclear. CDR3 length equals 15 residues. V lost 0 bases and J 1 base, leaving 9 bases between the germline ends. The germline V gene has CDR1 MGHRA and CDR2 YSYEKL. This CDR3 reads CASSQDGSGNTEAFF. CDR3 sequence (DNA): TGCGCCAGCAGCCAAGATGGCAGTGGGAACACTGAAGCTTTCTTT.

This clone was seen only a few times. The chain uses TRBV18 and TRBJ1-1; D unclear. The V end was cut by 2 bases, the J end by 5 bases, with 9 bases between. Looked up from germline, CDR1 is KGHSH and CDR2 is LQKENI. The CDR3 runs 13 residues. The DNA for the CDR3 is TGTGCCAGCTCACCAGAATCCGGGACTGAAGCTTTCTTT. This gives the protein CASSPESGTEAFF.

This chain uses TRBV5-1 with TRBJ1-6, with D tentatively TRBD1 (6 bases). The length of the CDR3 is 15 residues. Germline V gene lookup returns CDR1 SGHRS and CDR2 YFSETQ. V was clipped by 1 base and J by 7 bases, with 12 bases between them. This CDR3 reads CASSLLTGNNSPLHF. CDR3 sequence (DNA): TGCGCCAGCAGCTTGTTGACAGGAAACAATTCACCCCTCCACTTT.

The V call is TRBV5-1, the J call TRBJ2-7; 16 bases agree with TRBD2. Unmatched junction bases numbered 7, after V lost 2 bases and J lost 5 bases. CDR3 length: 17 residues. Germline V gene data show CDR1 as SGHRS and CDR2 as YFSETQ. CDR3 in amino acids: CASSLGTSGRAFDEQYF. The CDR3 DNA follows: TGCGCCAGCAGCTTAGGGACTAGCGGGAGGGCCTTTGACGAGCAGTACTTC. The full variable domain, completed using reference TRBV5-1 and TRBJ2-7, is KAGVTQTPRYLIKTRGQQVTLSCSPISGHRSVSWYQQTPGQGLQFLFEYFSETQRNKGNFPGRFSGRQFSNSRSEMNVSTLELGDSALYLCASSLGTSGRAFDEQYFGPGTRLTVT.

The rearrangement joins TRBV11-2 to TRBJ2-2; 8 nucleotides align to TRBD2. Germline V gene lookup returns CDR1 SGHAT and CDR2 FQNNGV. CDR3 size: 13 residues. V lost 0 bases, J lost 12 bases, and 3 bases stayed unmatched. This CDR3 is CASSLDRGGKLFF. The DNA of the CDR3 is TGTGCCAGCAGCTTAGATCGGGGGGGAAAGCTGTTTTTT.

The rearrangement links TRBV30 to TRBJ1-2; a possible D gene is TRBD1 (6 bases). V lost 3 bases to trimming and J lost 0 bases, with 11 bases between them. The CDR3 spans 14 residues. Per germline, CDR1 GTSNPN and CDR2 SVGIG (reference sequence). CDR3 nucleotide sequence: TGTGCCTGGAGGGAGAGGACAGCTAACTATGGCTACACCTTC. The encoded protein is CAWRERTANYGYTF.

This clone was picked up one time. This chain connects TRBV9 to TRBJ1-4; a weak D match, TRBD1 (5 bases). The germline gives CDR1 SGDLS, CDR2 YYNGEE. This CDR3 comprises 15 residues. Deletions cut 2 bases from V and 5 bases from J, with 13 bases between. CDR3 protein: CASSVGGGTNEKLFF. CDR3 nucleotides: TGTGCCAGCAGCGTCGGGGGAGGAACGAATGAAAAACTGTTTTTT.